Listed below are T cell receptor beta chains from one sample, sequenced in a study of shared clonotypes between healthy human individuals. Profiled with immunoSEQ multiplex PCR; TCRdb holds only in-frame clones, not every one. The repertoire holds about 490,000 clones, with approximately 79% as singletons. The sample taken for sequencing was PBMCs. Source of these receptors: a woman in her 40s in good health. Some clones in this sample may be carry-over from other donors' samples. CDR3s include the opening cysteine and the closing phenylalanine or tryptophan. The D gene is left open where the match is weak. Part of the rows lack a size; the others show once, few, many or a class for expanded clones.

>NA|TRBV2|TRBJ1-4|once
TGTGCCAGCAGAGGGACGGCTTCAACTAATGAAAAACTGTTTTTT
CASRGTASTNEKLFF
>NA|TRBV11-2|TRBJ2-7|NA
TGTGCCAGCAGCTTGGGACTCCTCTCCTACGAGCAGTACTTC
CASSLGLLSYEQYF
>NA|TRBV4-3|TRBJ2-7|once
TGCGCCAGCAGCCAGGCGCAGGGTTTGATGTACGAGCAGTACTTC
CASSQAQGLMYEQYF
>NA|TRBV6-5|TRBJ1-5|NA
TGTGCCAGCGGGGTAGGGAGCAATCAGCCCCAGCATTTT
CASGVGSNQPQHF
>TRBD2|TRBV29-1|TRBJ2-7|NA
TGCAGCGTTGAGGGGACTACCTACGAGCAGTACTTC
CSVEGTTYEQYF
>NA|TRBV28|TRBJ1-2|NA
TGTGCCAGCAGTACCCCTGGTAACTATGGCTACACCTTC
CASSTPGNYGYTF
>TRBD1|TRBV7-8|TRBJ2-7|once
TGTGCCAGCAGAGGGACAGCATACTACGAGCAGTACTTC
CASRGTAYYEQYF
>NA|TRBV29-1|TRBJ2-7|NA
TGCAGCGTTGGACTAGTTAATGAGCAGTACTTC
CSVGLVNEQYF
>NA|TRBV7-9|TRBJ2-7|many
TGTGCCAGCAGCTTAGCAGGAGGCACCTACGAGCAGTACTTC
CASSLAGGTYEQYF
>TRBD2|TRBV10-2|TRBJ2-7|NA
TGCGCCAGCAGTGGGACTAGCGGGAGGGCCTACGAGCAGTACTTC
CASSGTSGRAYEQYF
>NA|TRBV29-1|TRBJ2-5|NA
TGCAGCGTTGAGAGGGGGGCTGGGGAGCAGTACTTC
CSVERGAGEQYF
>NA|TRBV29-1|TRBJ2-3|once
TGCAGGGAGGGGGATACGCAGTATTTT
CREGDTQYF
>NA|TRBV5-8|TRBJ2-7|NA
TGTGCCAGCAGCTCCAATACCTACGAGCAGTACTTC
CASSSNTYEQYF
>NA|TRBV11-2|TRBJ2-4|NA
TGTGCCAGCAGCTTAGGGGGGGCGGACATTCAGTACTTC
CASSLGGADIQYF
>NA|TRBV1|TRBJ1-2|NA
TGCACCAGCAGCCAAGAAGTGGGGGAGAACTATGGCTACACCTTC
CTSSQEVGENYGYTF
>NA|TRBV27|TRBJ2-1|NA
TGTGCCAGCAGTTTAGAAGGGACTGCCCTCGGTGAGCAGTTCTTC
CASSLEGTALGEQFF
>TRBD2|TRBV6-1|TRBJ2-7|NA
TGTGCCAGCAGTGTCTATAGCGGGGGGACCTACGAGCAGTACTTC
CASSVYSGGTYEQYF
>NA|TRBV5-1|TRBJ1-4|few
TGCGCCAGCAGCTTGGATGGGACCGTTGAAAAACTGTTTTTT
CASSLDGTVEKLFF
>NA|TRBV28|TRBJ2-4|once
TGTGCCAGCAGAATGGGACATACGACCATTCAGTACTTC
CASRMGHTTIQYF
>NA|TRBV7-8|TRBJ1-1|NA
TGTGCCAGCAGCTTATTCTGGGGTAGGGGAGGCACTGAAGCTTTCTTT
CASSLFWGRGGTEAFF
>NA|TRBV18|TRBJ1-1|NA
TGTGCCAGCTCACCCCACAGGGAGTGGGGCACTGAAGCTTTCTTT
CASSPHREWGTEAFF
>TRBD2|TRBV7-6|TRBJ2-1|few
TGTGCCAGCAGCACGCTAGCGGGAGCGGTTGAGCAGTTCTTC
CASSTLAGAVEQFF
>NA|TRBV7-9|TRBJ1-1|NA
TGTGCCAGCAGCTATGTTGAGGGCACTGAAGCTTTCTTT
CASSYVEGTEAFF
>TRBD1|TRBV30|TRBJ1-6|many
TGTGCCTGGAGTGAGGACAGGGGTTCACCCCTCCACTTT
CAWSEDRGSPLHF
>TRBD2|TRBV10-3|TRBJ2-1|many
TGTGCCATCAGCCGGACTAGCGGGAGGGGGGATGAGCAGTTCTTC
CAISRTSGRGDEQFF
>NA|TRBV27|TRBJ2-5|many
TGTGCCAGCAGCAGGCCCGGGACGGGGGTGCGGGCCCAGTACTTC
CASSRPGTGVRAQYF
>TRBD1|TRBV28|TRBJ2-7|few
TGTGCCAGCAGTTCCCACCAGGGGGCCCTTCTCTACGAGCAGTACTTC
CASSSHQGALLYEQYF
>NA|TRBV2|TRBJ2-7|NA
TGTGCCAGCAGCGTCATAGACGAGCAGTACTTC
CASSVIDEQYF
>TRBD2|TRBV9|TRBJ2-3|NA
TGTGCCAGCAGTCTAGCGGGAGGTTCCCGAGATACGCAGTATTTT
CASSLAGGSRDTQYF
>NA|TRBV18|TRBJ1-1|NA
TGTGCCAGCTCACCAGTCCTCGCGGGGGGGAACACTGAAGCTTTCTTT
CASSPVLAGGNTEAFF
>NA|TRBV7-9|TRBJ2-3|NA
TGTGCCAGCAGCTTTGACTACCGCACAGATACGCAGTATTTT
CASSFDYRTDTQYF
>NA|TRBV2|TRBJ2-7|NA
TGTGCCAGCAGTGAAGCTTTTAGCGGCTACGAGCAGTACTTC
CASSEAFSGYEQYF
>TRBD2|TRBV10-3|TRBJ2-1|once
TGTGCCATCAGTTGGACTAGTAACAATGAGCAGTTCTTC
CAISWTSNNEQFF
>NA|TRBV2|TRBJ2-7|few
TGTGCCAGCAGTGAAGGGTCAGAAGTGTACGAGCAGTACTTC
CASSEGSEVYEQYF
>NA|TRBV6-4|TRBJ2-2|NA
TGTGCCAGCAGTGAAGTAGGCGGGGATGGAACCGGGGAGCTGTTTTTT
CASSEVGGDGTGELFF
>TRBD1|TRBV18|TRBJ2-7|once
TGTGCCAGCTCACTCCCAGGGGGCGAGCAGTACTTC
CASSLPGGEQYF
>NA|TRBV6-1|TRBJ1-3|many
TGTGCCAGCAGTGAAACCTTTTTGGGCCACTCTGGAAACACCATATATTTT
CASSETFLGHSGNTIYF
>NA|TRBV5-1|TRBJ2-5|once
TGCGCCAGCAGCTTGGAGGGCAGGGTGTACGAGACCCAGTACTTC
CASSLEGRVYETQYF
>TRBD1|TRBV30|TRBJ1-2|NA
TGTGCCTGGACCTACGGGAGGGGGCCTTCTGGCTACACCTTC
CAWTYGRGPSGYTF
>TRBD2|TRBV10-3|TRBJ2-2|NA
TGTGCCATCAGTGAGACGCTAGCGGGAGGGCCTGACACCGGGGAGCTGTTTTTT
CAISETLAGGPDTGELFF
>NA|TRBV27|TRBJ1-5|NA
TGTGCCAGCAGTGCTCAGGCCCAGTATAGCAATCAGCCCCAGCATTTT
CASSAQAQYSNQPQHF
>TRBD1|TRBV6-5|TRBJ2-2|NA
TGTGCCAGCAGTTACCCAGGGGGCGGTGGCACCGGGGAGCTGTTTTTT
CASSYPGGGGTGELFF
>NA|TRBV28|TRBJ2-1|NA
TGTGCCAGCAGTCCCTTTGGGGGACGTAGTTACAATGAGCAGTTCTTC
CASSPFGGRSYNEQFF
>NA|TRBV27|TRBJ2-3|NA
TGTGCCAGCAGTGTCGGTAGGAACTACTATACGCAGTATTTT
CASSVGRNYYTQYF
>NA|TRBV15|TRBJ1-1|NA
TGTGCCACCAGCAGAGACGGGGCCATGAACACTGAAGCTTTCTTT
CATSRDGAMNTEAFF
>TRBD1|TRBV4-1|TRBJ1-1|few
TGCGCCAGCAGCCAAGGGGGGACAGGGGAGACTGAAGCTTTCTTT
CASSQGGTGETEAFF
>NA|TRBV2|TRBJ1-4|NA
TGTGCCAGCAGTGAAGGTGCAGGGAGAGGAAAACTGTTTTTT
CASSEGAGRGKLFF
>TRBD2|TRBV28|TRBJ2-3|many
TGTGCCAGCAGTTTATCGCGAGCGGGATCCACAGATACGCAGTATTTT
CASSLSRAGSTDTQYF
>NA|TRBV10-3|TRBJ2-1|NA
TGTGCCATCAGTGAATATGGGCCGAGGTTCTTC
CAISEYGPRFF
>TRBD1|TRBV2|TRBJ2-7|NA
TGTGCCAGCTGGACAGGGGGGGTTTACGAGCAGTACTTC
CASWTGGVYEQYF
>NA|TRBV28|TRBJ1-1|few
TGTGCCAGCAGTTTTTCGGAACCCTGGGGAGCTTTCTTT
CASSFSEPWGAFF
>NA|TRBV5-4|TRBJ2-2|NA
TGTGCCAGCAGCTACGGGACGGTGAACACCGGGGAGCTGTTTTTT
CASSYGTVNTGELFF
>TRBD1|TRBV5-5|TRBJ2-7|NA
TGTGCCAGCAGCGCGGCGGGACAGGCCTACGAGCAGTACTTC
CASSAAGQAYEQYF
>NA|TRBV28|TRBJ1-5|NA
TGTGCCAGCAGTTCTCAGAGCGAACAGCCCCAGCATTTT
CASSSQSEQPQHF
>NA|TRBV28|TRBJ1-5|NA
TGTGCCAGCAGTCGACGCAATCAGCCCCAGCATTTT
CASSRRNQPQHF
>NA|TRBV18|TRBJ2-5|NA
TGTGCCAGCTCACGGCGGTACCAAGAGACCCAGTACTTC
CASSRRYQETQYF
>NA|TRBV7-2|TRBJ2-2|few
TGTGCCAGCAGTTCTCAGGTGACCGGGGAGCTGTTTTTT
CASSSQVTGELFF
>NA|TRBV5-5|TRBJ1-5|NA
TGTGCCAGCAGCTTGGTAGGGGGTCAGCCCCAGCATTTT
CASSLVGGQPQHF
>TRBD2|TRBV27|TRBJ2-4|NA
TGTGCCAGTCGGTCCGTCGGGCTAGCGGGACTAGCCAAAAACATTCAGTACTTC
CASRSVGLAGLAKNIQYF
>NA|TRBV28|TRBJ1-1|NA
TGTGCCAGCAGTTTCGGCAGGTATACTGAAGCTTTCTTT
CASSFGRYTEAFF